Below are 9 T cell receptor beta chains sequenced from a single sample in a study of shared clonotypes between healthy human individuals. Using immunoSEQ multiplex PCR, the repertoire was profiled, and TCRdb retains in-frame clones only, with some absent. The data contain over 1.4 million clones, roughly 96% of them seen just once; the ten biggest clones take up approximately 1.2%. The sequencing input was naive CD4+ T cells sorted from blood. Subset noted: CD45RA+ positively selected. The receptors shown here come from a man aged 25 to 40 in good health.

In DNA form, the CDR3 reads TGTGCCAGCAGTCTACCCGGGCCAATTAGGGAGCTGTTTTTT. As protein: CASSLPGPIRELFF. The chain uses TRBV2 and TRBJ2-2; D unresolved. V was shortened by 5 bases and J by 9 bases, with 16 bases between the two germline ends. Germline-derived CDR1 and CDR2 are SNHLY and FYNNEI. CDR3 length: 14 residues. Variable domain in full (rest from reference TRBV2 and TRBJ2-2): EPEVTQTPSHQVTQMGQEVILRCVPISNHLYFYWYRQILGQKVEFLVSFYNNEISEKSEIFDDQFSVERPDGSNFTLKIRSTKLEDSAMYFCASSLPGPIRELFFGEGSRLTVL.

CDR3 DNA: TGTGCCAGCAGGGGACAGGGATGGCCTAATAACTATGGCTACACCTTC. It yields the protein CASRGQGWPNNYGYTF. The V call is TRBV2, the J call TRBJ1-2, with 9 bases identical to TRBD1. CDR1 is SNHLY, CDR2 FYNNEI, per germline. Trimming took 6 bases from V and 1 from J; bases not matched to a gene: 9. This CDR3 comprises 16 residues.

The V call is TRBV2, the J call TRBJ2-7, with 11 bases lining up with TRBD2. After removal of 6 bases from V and 3 bases from J, the junction contained 4 bases not matched to a gene. Germline assignment: CDR1 SNHLY and CDR2 FYNNEI. This CDR3 spans 14 amino acids. CDR3 nucleotides: TGTGCCAGCAGAGGGGGGACTAGCGGCTACGAGCAGTACTTC. It specifies CASRGGTSGYEQYF.

This rearrangement joins TRBV10-1 to TRBJ1-5; possibly TRBD1 for D (5 bases). V shed 4 bases and J shed 4 bases, with 8 bases lying between them. Germline values: CDR1 WNHNN, CDR2 SYGVQD (reference sequence). The CDR3 runs 13 residues. CDR3 DNA: TGCGCCAGCAGTGTCGGGGGGAATCAGCCCCAGCATTTT. This sequence encodes CASSVGGNQPQHF.

The chain carries TRBV6-1 and TRBJ1-3, with D tentatively TRBD1 (5 bases). Trimming pared 3 bases from V and 0 bases from J, leaving 9 bases between. The CDR3 length is 15 residues. Germline CDR1 reads MNHNS; CDR2 reads SASEGT. CDR3 sequence (DNA): TGTGCCAGCAGTGAGGTCGGACACTCTGGAAACACCATATATTTT. It encodes CASSEVGHSGNTIYF.

The chain carries TRBV12-5 and TRBJ1-5, with D hard to call. This CDR3 has 12 amino acids. Trimming shortened V by 5 bases and J by 5 bases, and 7 bases separated the two germline ends. CDR1 and CDR2 (germline): LGHNT, FRNRAP. CDR3 sequence: CASGLPHQPQHF. The CDR3 nucleotides are TGTGCTAGTGGTCTCCCCCATCAGCCCCAGCATTTT.

The chain is built from TRBV11-3 and TRBJ1-1; 7 nucleotides agree with TRBD1. This CDR3 has 13 residues. J lost 7 bases, V lost 4 bases, and 6 bases had no gene match. The germline CDR1 and CDR2 sequences are SGHNT and YENEEA. The CDR3 nucleotides are TGTGCCAGCAGCTGGGGGGGACAGAATGAAGCTTTCTTT. Its protein is CASSWGGQNEAFF. Full variable domain (rest looked up from reference TRBV11-3 and TRBJ1-1): EAGVVQSPRYKIIEKKQPVAFWCNPISGHNTLYWYLQNLGQGPELLIRYENEEAVDDSQLPKDRFSAERLKGVDSTLKIQPAELGDSAVYLCASSWGGQNEAFFGQGTRLTVV.

This clone was picked up one time. The V gene is TRBV9, the J gene TRBJ2-3; 8 bases are shared with TRBD2. J lost 5 bases, V lost 0 bases, and 11 bases had no gene match. The CDR3 extends over 17 amino acids. In germline, CDR1 is SGDLS, CDR2 YYNGEE. The CDR3, as DNA: TGTGCCAGCAGCGTAGACCCACCAGCGGGAGTGGTAGATACGCAGTATTTT. This gives the protein CASSVDPPAGVVDTQYF.

The gene calls are TRBV15 and TRBJ2-3; TRBD2 might be the D (7 bases). The germline gives CDR1 LNHNV, CDR2 YYDKDF (reference sequence). Trimming removed 9 bases at V and 2 bases at J, with 21 bases between. This CDR3 is built from 16 residues. CDR3 nucleotide sequence: TGTGCCACGACCTCCGCTCGGGGGGCTAACACAGATACGCAGTATTTT. Amino acids: CATTSARGANTDTQYF.